Shown below are 22 T cell receptor beta chains from a single sample sequenced in a study of siplizumab effects on memory and regulatory T cells (dated by TCRdb to the late 2010s). Library method: the immunoSEQ multiplex PCR assay. TCRdb holds this immuneACCESS table with in-frame rearrangements only. Some clones are missing; in checked studies, unresolved V genes explain under half, and the rest has no known cause. This sample holds about 100,000 clones; more than 85% were observed only once. The top ten constitute 0.15% of the sample. Sequencing used CD4+ T cells sorted from blood. These receptors were obtained from a human donor in good health.

The rearrangement joins TRBV5-1 to TRBJ2-7; D uncertain. Trimming took 4 bases from V and 2 from J, leaving 7 bases between them. Germline CDR1 is SGHRS and CDR2 is YFSETQ. This CDR3 has 12 amino acids. CDR3 loop: CASSTETYEQYF. CDR3 DNA: TGCGCCAGCAGCACCGAAACCTACGAGCAGTACTTC.

The J gene is TRBJ1-2, the V gene TRBV6-5; D may be TRBD1 (5 bases). Germline-derived CDR1 and CDR2 are MNHEY and SVGAGI. The V gene lost 2 bases and the J gene lost 8 bases, with 9 bases spanning the gap. CDR3 length: 12 amino acids. CDR3 nucleotide sequence: TGTGCCAGCAGTTACAGGGGAGGGGGCTACACCTTC. Protein product: CASSYRGGGYTF.

This rearrangement joins TRBV28 to TRBJ2-3; TRBD2 might be the D (6 bases). CDR3 size: 17 residues. Germline V lookup: CDR1 MDHEN, CDR2 SYDVKM. Trimming left V 6 bases short and J 5 bases short, with 24 bases between. CDR3 protein: CASRPLSPGLEKDTQYF. The CDR3 DNA sequence: TGTGCCAGCAGGCCCCTAAGTCCGGGACTCGAGAAAGATACGCAGTATTTT.

The chain combines TRBV7-2 with TRBJ2-2; possibly TRBD1 for D (5 bases). The germline V and J ends were trimmed by 5 bases and 6 bases, with 13 bases remaining between them. There are 14 residues in the CDR3. Germline V gene data show CDR1 as SGHTA and CDR2 as FQGNSA. The CDR3 DNA sequence: TGTGCCAGCAGCAAAACCAGGGTTCCCGGGGAGCTGTTTTTT. Protein sequence: CASSKTRVPGELFF.

The J gene is TRBJ1-1, the V gene TRBV7-2, with D unresolved. The CDR3 extends over 13 amino acids. Trimming took off 1 base at V and 1 base at J, with 4 bases between the two ends. In germline, CDR1 is SGHTA, CDR2 FQGNSA. The CDR3 DNA reads TGTGCCAGCAGCTTAGAAGGGAACACTGAAGCTTTCTTT. As protein: CASSLEGNTEAFF.

J is TRBJ2-3 and V is TRBV6-6; possible D gene TRBD1, 6 bases. Trimming shortened V by 6 bases and J by 3 bases, and 13 bases separated the two germline ends. CDR1 is MNHNY, CDR2 SVGAGI, per germline (reference sequence). This CDR3 spans 14 amino acids. The CDR3 nucleotides are TGTGCCAGCAGCCCAACAGGGAAAACAGATACGCAGTATTTT. Translating gives CASSPTGKTDTQYF.

This clone was seen only a few times. This chain uses TRBV5-4 with TRBJ1-2, with TRBD1 matching over 7 bases. V gave up 3 bases and J gave up 2 bases; unmatched junction bases: 1. CDR1 is SGHNT and CDR2 is YYREEE in the germline V gene (reference sequence). The CDR3 extends over 13 amino acids. Here the CDR3 reads CASSSGQNYGYTF. The DNA of the CDR3 is TGTGCCAGCAGCTCGGGACAGAACTATGGCTACACCTTC.

This sequence joins TRBV11-2 and TRBJ2-4; 7 bases map to TRBD1. From germline, CDR1 is SGHAT and CDR2 FQNNGV. J gave up 7 bases and V 4 bases, and 10 bases lay outside the gene matches. There are 15 residues in the CDR3. The CDR3 bases are TGTGCCAGCAGCTCCCGGAGACAGGGCCTTAACATTCAGTACTTC. It translates to CASSSRRQGLNIQYF.

The V gene is TRBV6-1, the J gene TRBJ2-7; D may be TRBD1 (6 bases). The V end lost 7 bases, the J end lost 3 bases, and 16 bases lay between the germline ends. The CDR3 totals 14 residues. Germline CDR1 reads MNHNS; CDR2 reads SASEGT. The CDR3 sequence: CASMRTQTGYEQYF. CDR3 bases: TGTGCCAGCATGCGGACCCAGACAGGCTACGAGCAGTACTTC.

The chain uses TRBV6-5 and TRBJ2-7, with unresolved D. CDR3 length: 16 amino acids. Trimming took off 2 bases at V and 3 bases at J, with 17 bases between the two ends. Germline V CDR1 and CDR2: MNHEY, SVGAGI. The CDR3: CASSYRSPAPNYEQYF. Written as DNA, the CDR3 is TGTGCCAGCAGTTACCGGTCGCCTGCCCCCAACTACGAGCAGTACTTC.

This clone turned up a few times. This rearrangement joins TRBV5-6 to TRBJ2-7; TRBD2 agrees at 10 bases. CDR1 SGHDT and CDR2 YYEEEE come from the germline V gene. CDR3 length equals 14 residues. CDR3 residues: CASSLLVASGGSAV. The CDR3 DNA sequence: TGTGCCAGCAGCTTGTTGGTGGCTAGCGGGGGATCGGCGGTC.

The chain uses TRBV19 and TRBJ2-1, with a possible D match to TRBD2 (7 bases). Trimming left V 5 bases short and J 9 bases short, with 20 bases between. Germline lookup yields CDR1 LNHDA and CDR2 SQIVND (reference sequence). CDR3 size: 15 residues. CDR3 in DNA: TGTGCCAGTAGTGCCCCCTTGGGGGGGCGGGGTGAGCAGTTCTTC. Translation gives CASSAPLGGRGEQFF. The full variable domain, rest sourced from reference TRBV19 and TRBJ2-1, is DGGITQSPKYLFRKEGQNVTLSCEQNLNHDAMYWYRQDPGQGLRLIYYSQIVNDFQKGDIAEGYSVSREKKESFPLTVTSAQKNPTAFYLCASSAPLGGRGEQFFGPGTRLTVL.

CDR3 in amino acids: CASSAAGTDLAKNIQYF. The CDR3 nucleotides are TGTGCCAGCAGCGCCGCCGGGACCGACCTAGCCAAAAACATTCAGTACTTC. The gene calls are TRBV9 and TRBJ2-4, with D perhaps TRBD1 or TRBD2 (5 bases each). V gave up 3 bases and J gave up 0 bases, with 16 bases separating them. Per the germline V gene, CDR1 is SGDLS and CDR2 is YYNGEE. This CDR3 is built from 17 residues.

This sequence joins TRBV2 and TRBJ2-1; D may match TRBD1 or TRBD2 (6 bases each). Germline lookup yields CDR1 SNHLY and CDR2 FYNNEI. The CDR3 extends over 14 amino acids. Trimming took off 7 bases at V and 9 bases at J, with 19 bases between the two ends. DNA of the CDR3: TGTGCCAGCACCGCGCAAGGGGGGATGGGTGAGCAGTTCTTC. This gives the protein CASTAQGGMGEQFF.

The chain links TRBV6-5 to TRBJ1-2; D is unresolved. The length of the CDR3 is 13 residues. Trimming removed 2 bases at V and 8 bases at J, with 12 bases between. Per the germline V gene, CDR1 is MNHEY and CDR2 is SVGAGI. CDR3 nucleotide sequence: TGTGCCAGCAGTTACGTAGGACTTCAGGGCTACACCTTC. Its translation: CASSYVGLQGYTF.

The CDR3 nucleotides read TGTGCCATCAACGACGACGGCTCTGGGGCCAACGTCCTGACTTTC. It encodes CAINDDGSGANVLTF. This sequence joins TRBV10-3 and TRBJ2-6, with unresolved D. The V gene's germline CDR1 is ENHRY and CDR2 SYGVKD. Trimming stripped 7 bases from V and 0 bases from J, with 10 bases between. There are 15 residues in the CDR3.

V usage is TRBV5-4 and J usage is TRBJ1-1; D perhaps matches TRBD1 (6 bases). The germline CDR1 and CDR2 sequences are SGHNT and YYREEE (reference sequence). V lost 4 bases, J lost 3 bases, and 13 bases lay in between. The CDR3 sequence is 14 residues long. CDR3 loop: CASSHGTSDTEAFF. CDR3 DNA: TGTGCCAGCAGCCATGGGACATCCGACACTGAAGCTTTCTTT.

This clone was detected only a few times. The chain couples TRBV18 to TRBJ2-3; 7 bases line up with TRBD1. V shed 3 bases, J shed 6 bases, and the junction held 9 bases outside the gene matches. This CDR3 is built from 15 residues. CDR1 is KGHSH, CDR2 LQKENI, per germline. The CDR3 DNA reads TGTGCCAGCTCACCTGGACAGGTGGGGGCGGATACGCAGTATTTT. Residues: CASSPGQVGADTQYF.

The chain recombines TRBV5-4 with TRBJ2-5, with 7 nucleotides matching TRBD2. The length of the CDR3 is 16 residues. Germline loops: CDR1 SGHNT, CDR2 YYREEE (reference sequence). Losses at the gene ends were 4 bases for V and 4 bases for J; bases not matched to a gene: 13. The CDR3 region is CASSISSGALGETQYF. The CDR3 region has the DNA TGTGCCAGCAGCATTTCGAGCGGGGCCCTCGGAGAGACCCAGTACTTC. Using reference TRBV5-4 and TRBJ2-5 for the parts outside the CDR3, the full variable domain is ETGVTQSPTHLIKTRGQQVTLRCSSQSGHNTVSWYQQALGQGPQFIFQYYREEENGRGNFPPRFSGLQFPNYSSELNVNALELDDSALYLCASSISSGALGETQYFGPGTRLLVL.

The V and J genes are TRBV11-2 and TRBJ1-2, with 8 nucleotides matching TRBD1. The germline V gene encodes CDR1 SGHAT and CDR2 FQNNGV. Losses at the gene ends were 5 bases for V and 0 bases for J; bases not matched to a gene: 2. CDR3 length: 14 amino acids. CDR3 protein: CASSRDRTNYGYTF. For the CDR3, the DNA is TGTGCCAGCAGCCGGGACAGGACTAACTATGGCTACACCTTC.

The sample holds one count of this clone. This chain connects TRBV7-9 to TRBJ2-1; D unresolved. The CDR3 runs to 14 residues. The V gene's germline CDR1 is SEHNR and CDR2 FQNEAQ (reference sequence). V was pared by 2 bases and J by 1 base, with 6 bases between. This chain's CDR3 is CASSLLGSYNEQFF. In DNA form, the CDR3 reads TGTGCCAGCAGCTTACTGGGATCCTACAATGAGCAGTTCTTC.

The CDR3, as DNA: TGCGCCAGCAGCTTGCTGGGCGGGGTCGACTACGAGCAGTACTTC. Translating it yields CASSLLGGVDYEQYF. The chain is built from TRBV5-1 and TRBJ2-7, with D perhaps TRBD2 (6 bases). Trimming pared 1 base from V and 3 bases from J, leaving 14 bases between. The CDR3 runs to 15 residues. The germline CDR1 and CDR2 sequences are SGHRS and YFSETQ.